This T cell receptor beta chain was retrieved from a study of cytomegalovirus exposure and HLA in healthy donors. The primer mix had 60 Vbeta and 13 Jbeta primers. In the authors' methods: In a later analysis, some 80 million unique TCR beta chains included roughly 11 million shared by two or more donors. Libraries were prepared by immunoSEQ multiplex PCR; TCRdb keeps only in-frame clonotypes and omits some of them. The V and J calls and the clone size are those of that table, but D and trimming were determined from the DNA. The sample table sets out 35,000 or so clones. This CDR3 is 12 amino acids long. Germline loops: CDR1 SGHNT, CDR2 YYREEE (reference sequence). The ends were cut back, 2 bases at V and 8 bases at J, with 10 bases in the middle. Study results and caveats: DRB1 had the most TCR associations and HLA-C the fewest, a later analysis found, with rates varying by HLA locus. Within a later analysis, the majority of CMV-associated TCR beta chains appeared HLA-restricted.

This clone is medium-sized (0.01 to 0.1%) by frequency. Its specificity is not known. The source material was PBMCs. This clonotype was obtained from a man aged 35-49 years in good health and CMV-seropositive. This sequence joins TRBV5-4 and TRBJ1-2; tentative D call: TRBD1 (6 bases). CDR3 loop: CASSFSGAGYTF. The CDR3 DNA reads as TGTGCCAGCAGCTTTTCAGGGGCCGGCTACACCTTC.